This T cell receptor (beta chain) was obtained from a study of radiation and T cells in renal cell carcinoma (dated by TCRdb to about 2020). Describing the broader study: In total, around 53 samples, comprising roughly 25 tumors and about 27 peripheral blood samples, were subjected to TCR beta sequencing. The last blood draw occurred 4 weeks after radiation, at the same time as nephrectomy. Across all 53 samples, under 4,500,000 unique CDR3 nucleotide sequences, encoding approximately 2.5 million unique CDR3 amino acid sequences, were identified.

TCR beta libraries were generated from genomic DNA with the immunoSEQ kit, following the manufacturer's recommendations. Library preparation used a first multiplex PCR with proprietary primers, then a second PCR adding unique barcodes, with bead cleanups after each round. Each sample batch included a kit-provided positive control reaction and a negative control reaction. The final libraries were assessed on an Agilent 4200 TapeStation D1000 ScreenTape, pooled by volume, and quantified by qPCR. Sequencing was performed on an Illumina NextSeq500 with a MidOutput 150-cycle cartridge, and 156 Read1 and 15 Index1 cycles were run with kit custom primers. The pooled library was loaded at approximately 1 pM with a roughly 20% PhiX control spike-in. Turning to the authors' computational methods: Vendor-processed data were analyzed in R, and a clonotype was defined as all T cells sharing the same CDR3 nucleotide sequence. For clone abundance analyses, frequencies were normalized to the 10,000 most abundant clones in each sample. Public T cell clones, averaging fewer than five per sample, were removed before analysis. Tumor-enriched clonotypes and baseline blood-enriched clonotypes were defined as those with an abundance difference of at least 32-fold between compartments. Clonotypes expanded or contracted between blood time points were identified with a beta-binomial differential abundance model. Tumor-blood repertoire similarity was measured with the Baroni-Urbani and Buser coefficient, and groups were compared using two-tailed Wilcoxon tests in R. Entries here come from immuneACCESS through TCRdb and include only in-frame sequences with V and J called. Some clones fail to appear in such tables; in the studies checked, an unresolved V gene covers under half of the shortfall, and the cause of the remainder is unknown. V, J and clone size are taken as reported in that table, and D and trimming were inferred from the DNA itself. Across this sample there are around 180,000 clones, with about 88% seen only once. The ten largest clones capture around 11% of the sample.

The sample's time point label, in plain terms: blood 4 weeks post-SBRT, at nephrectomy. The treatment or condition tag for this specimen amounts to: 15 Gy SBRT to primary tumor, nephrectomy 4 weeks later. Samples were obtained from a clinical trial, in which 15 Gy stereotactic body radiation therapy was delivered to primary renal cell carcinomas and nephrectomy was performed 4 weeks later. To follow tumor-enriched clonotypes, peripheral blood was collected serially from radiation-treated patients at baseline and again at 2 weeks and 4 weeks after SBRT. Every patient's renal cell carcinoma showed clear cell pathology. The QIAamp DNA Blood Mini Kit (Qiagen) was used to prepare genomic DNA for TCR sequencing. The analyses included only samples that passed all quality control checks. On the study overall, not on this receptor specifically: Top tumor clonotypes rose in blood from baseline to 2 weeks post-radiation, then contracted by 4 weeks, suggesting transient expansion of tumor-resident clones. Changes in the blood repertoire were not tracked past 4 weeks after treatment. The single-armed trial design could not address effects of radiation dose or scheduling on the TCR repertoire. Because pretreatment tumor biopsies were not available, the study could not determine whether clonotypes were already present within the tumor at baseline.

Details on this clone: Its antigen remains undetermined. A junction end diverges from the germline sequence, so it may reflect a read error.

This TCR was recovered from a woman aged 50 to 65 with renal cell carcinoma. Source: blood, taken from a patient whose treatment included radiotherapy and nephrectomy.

The CDR3 protein sequence reads: CASSLGGVNGQFF. The DNA sequence is TGCGCCAGCAGCTTGGGCGGAGTTAATGGGCAGTTCTTC. This chain is built from TRBV5-1 and TRBJ2-1; the D segment cannot be called with confidence. The germline V gene supplies CDR1 SGHRS and CDR2 YFSETQ. Spanning cysteine to phenylalanine, the CDR3 consists of 13 amino acids. Here the CDR3 DNA is all that survives: 39 bases in frame from base 1.